This record looks at one TCR beta chain sequence and its context. The clone's antigen remains unknown. Qualities for individual bases were not recorded, and no much larger clone is one base off. Peripheral blood CD8+ and CD4+ T cells from healthy donors, Susac syndrome patients and multiple sclerosis patients were profiled by high-throughput TCR beta sequencing. The healthy donors served as controls matched for age and sex. CD8+ TEMRA cells were enriched by FACS, while bulk CD8+ and CD4+ T cells were purified by magnetic negative isolation. Blood was drawn into EDTA tubes, processed within 24 hours, and PBMCs were isolated by density gradient centrifugation. PBMCs destined for TCR sequencing were cryopreserved in liquid nitrogen and later thawed in a 37 °C water bath. Purity of sorted or isolated CD4+, CD8+ and CD8+ TEMRA cells was at least 90%. The germline V gene yields SQVTM for CDR1 and ANQGSEA for CDR2. Measured from the cysteine to the phenylalanine, the CDR3 is 11 residues long. Only the CDR3 DNA stays, 33 bases, in frame from base 1. The junction carries 14 bases between V and J, which are trimmed by 5 bases and 10 bases respectively.

The data were taken from a study of CD8 T cells in Susac syndrome (dated by TCRdb to about 2019). Some background on the complete study: Whether CD8+ T cell activation and differentiation in Susac syndrome was antigen driven was tested using repertoire sequencing. The research as a whole found: The number of individuals in the TCR sequencing and HLA analysis was acknowledged as relatively small.

RNA was extracted using the RNeasy kit, and 0.5 to 1 microgram was reverse transcribed with random hexamers. TCR beta CDR3 regions were amplified with the immunoSEQ multiplex PCR assay covering 54 Vbeta and 13 Jbeta segments. PCR amplification bias was corrected using a synthetic template baseline for primer optimization and computational correction. In the authors' own workflow: Reads were annotated to V, D and J genes per IMGT and analyzed with immunoSEQ Analyzer, keeping only productive sequences. Clonality was calculated as one minus the Shannon entropy normalized by log2 of the number of productive unique sequences. For each patient and control, public and private clones were evaluated among the 100 most prevalent clones. A clone was defined as Susac-specific if it was absent from the healthy and MS cohorts, from roughly 1,000 published viral clones and from other ImmuneACCESS disease sequences. The raw public data were reprocessed by TCRdb itself: fastp quality trimming at Q25, MiXCR clonotype calling, in-frame beta chains only. One record per CDR3 amino acid sequence lists the most common genes and DNA. These V and J calls are TCRdb output, not the study's own analysis. A total of 100,000 to 150,000 distinct CDR3 sequences appear in this sample, about 95% of them only once. Roughly 0.11% of the sample goes to the ten largest clones.

The TCR originated in a human donor in good health. The V gene is TRBV29-1 and the J gene is TRBJ2-5; the D gene is tentatively TRBD1 or TRBD2, each matching 5 bases. Sequenced material: CD4+ T cells from PBMCs. The nucleotide sequence reads as follows: TGCAGCGTTTCGGACACGGGGTACCAGTACTTC. This sequence encodes CSVSDTGYQYF.